Following are 12 T cell receptor beta chains from one sample sequenced in a study of T cell repertoires in cytomegalovirus infection. The antigens of these receptors remain unknown. Using its own MiXCR run on the reads, TCRdb lists one record per CDR3 protein. The data hold about 890,000 distinct CDR3 sequences, with about 33% observed a single time. The material sequenced was cultured CD8+ T cells from PBMCs, taken from culture after CMV antigen stimulation. Receptor source: a human donor in good health (CMV status not recorded). Some clones in this sample may be carry-over from other donors' samples.

The chain recombines TRBV9 with TRBJ1-6; 12 bases line up with TRBD1. V lost 2 bases, J lost 6 bases, and 9 bases stayed unmatched. This CDR3 region has 18 residues. Germline CDR1 reads SGDLS; CDR2 reads YYNGEE. CDR3 sequence: CASSVDRDRGRLNSPLHF. DNA for the CDR3: TGTGCCAGCAGCGTCGACAGGGACAGGGGGCGCCTTAATTCACCCCTCCACTTT.

The chain carries TRBV7-1 and TRBJ1-2, with D perhaps TRBD1 (5 bases). Being an ORF, TRBV7-1 has a function that is uncertain. The CDR3 length is 12 residues. The ends were cut back, 11 bases at V and 8 bases at J, with 18 bases in the middle. CDR3 DNA: TGTGCCTCTGGGGGGGGGGACGGCGGCTACACCTTC. This sequence encodes CASGGGDGGYTF.

This clonotype was detected only a few times. The gene calls are TRBV7-9 and TRBJ2-2; no definite D call. The germline gives CDR1 SEHNR, CDR2 FQNEAQ (reference sequence). This CDR3 region has 15 residues. Trimming took 4 bases from V and 2 from J, leaving 11 bases between them. The CDR3 here is CASSYYGFNTGELFF. CDR3 coding DNA: TGTGCCAGCAGCTATTACGGTTTCAACACCGGGGAGCTGTTTTTT. The full variable domain, its missing parts supplied by reference TRBV7-9 and TRBJ2-2, is DTGVSQNPRHKITKRGQNVTFRCDPISEHNRLYWYRQTLGQGPEFLTYFQNEAQLEKSRLLSDRFSAERPKGSFSTLEIQRTEQGDSAMYLCASSYYGFNTGELFFGEGSRLTVL.

This clonotype occurred a few times. This chain links TRBV6-1 with TRBJ2-7; tentatively, D is TRBD1 (5 bases). The CDR3 totals 14 residues. Germline CDR1 and CDR2: MNHNS and SASEGT. Trimming stripped 6 bases from V and 3 bases from J, with 15 bases between. The CDR3 here is CASSPTDLYYEQYV. The CDR3 nucleotides read TGTGCCAGCAGCCCGACAGATTTATACTACGAGCAGTACGTC.

The rearrangement uses TRBV29-1 and TRBJ2-1; weak D call: TRBD2 (6 bases). The V end was cut by 6 bases, the J end by 4 bases, with 13 bases between. CDR1 is SQVTM, CDR2 ANQGSEA, per germline. The CDR3 covers 13 residues. For the CDR3, the DNA is TGCAGCGTGGGGGACGGGGGTTACAATGAGCAGTTCTTC. The encoded protein is CSVGDGGYNEQFF.

The sample holds a few counts of this clonotype. CDR3 residues: CSVAPGANTEAFF. The CDR3 bases are TGCAGCGTTGCCCCCGGGGCTAACACTGAAGCTTTCTTT. The chain uses TRBV29-1 and TRBJ1-1, with a weak D call TRBD1 (5 bases). V was pared by 4 bases and J by 2 bases, with 11 bases between. The CDR3 contains 13 residues. CDR1 and CDR2 from the germline V gene are SQVTM and ANQGSEA.

The chain couples TRBV12-3 or TRBV12-4 to TRBJ2-1; 10 nucleotides match TRBD1. Trimming at V came to 5 bases and at J to 6 bases, leaving 13 bases not matched to a gene. The CDR3 has 17 amino acids. The CDR3 protein is CASSPWPGQGMGNEQFF. The CDR3 DNA sequence: TGTGCCAGCAGTCCTTGGCCGGGACAGGGGATGGGCAATGAGCAGTTCTTC.

V and J are TRBV20-1 and TRBJ2-7; D is possibly TRBD2 (5 bases). Germline V gene sequence: CDR1 DFQATT, CDR2 SNEGSKA (reference sequence). Between the trimmed V and J ends, which lost 2 bases and 1 base, there was a span of 9 bases. The CDR3 runs 13 residues. This CDR3 reads CSARKRSSYEQYF. The CDR3 DNA sequence: TGCAGTGCTAGAAAGCGGTCTTCCTACGAGCAGTACTTC.

The table lists this clonotype with a few counts. The rearrangement joins TRBV27 to TRBJ2-7; possible D gene TRBD1, 6 bases. The CDR3 spans 13 residues. Per the germline V gene, CDR1 is MNHEY and CDR2 is SMNVEV (reference sequence). V was trimmed by 2 bases and J by 7 bases, leaving 12 bases between them. The CDR3 DNA follows: TGTGCCAGCAGTTTAACCAGGGGCCGGGAGCAGTACTTC. Protein: CASSLTRGREQYF.

This clonotype was observed at least ten times. This chain's CDR3 is CASSPHEGTYEQYV. CDR3 in DNA: TGTGCCAGCAGTCCGCATGAGGGGACCTACGAGCAGTACGTC. The chain carries TRBV27 and TRBJ2-7, with D perhaps matching TRBD1 or TRBD2 (5 bases each). Germline V gene data show CDR1 as MNHEY and CDR2 as SMNVEV (reference sequence). The CDR3 totals 14 residues. V lost 5 bases to trimming and J lost 2 bases, with 13 bases between them.

This clonotype showed up just a few times. The V and J genes are TRBV27 and TRBJ1-2; perhaps TRBD1 as D (6 bases). V lost 1 base and J lost 5, with 17 bases in between. The CDR3 totals 16 residues. Germline loops: CDR1 MNHEY, CDR2 SMNVEV (reference sequence). CDR3 residues: CASSLLRGGFPYGYTF. CDR3 bases: TGTGCCAGCAGTTTATTGCGAGGGGGGTTTCCTTATGGCTACACCTTC.

The rearrangement joins TRBV5-6 to TRBJ1-5, with D uncertain. The CDR3 runs to 16 residues. V was clipped by 3 bases and J by 0 bases, with 13 bases between them. In germline, CDR1 is SGHDT, CDR2 YYEEEE. The CDR3 loop is CASSSGVERSNQPQHF. Written as DNA, the CDR3 is TGTGCCAGCAGCTCGGGAGTCGAACGTAGCAATCAGCCCCAGCATTTT.